Shown below are 30 T cell receptor beta chains from a single sample sequenced in a study of identical twins (dated by TCRdb to the mid-2010s). Receptor libraries were prepared by 5' RACE. The sequencing machine was an Illumina HiSeq 2000. TCRdb reprocessing: public reads trimmed at Q25 with fastp, clones called with MiXCR, in-frame beta chains kept. Records with the same CDR3 protein are collapsed into one entry carrying the most frequent genes and DNA. The sample yields 430,000 or so distinct CDR3 sequences; more than 20% were counted once. Of the sample, about 3% falls within the top ten clones. A further study also used this sample, focusing on T cells expressing NK-cell markers.

The sequenced sample was CD4+ T cells sorted from blood. The receptors shown here come from a young woman in good health.

Only one count was recorded for this clonotype. The chain is built from TRBV20-1 and TRBJ2-1, with D possibly matching TRBD2 (5 bases). CDR3 size: 16 residues. Trimming took 0 bases from V and 3 from J, leaving 15 bases between them. Germline V gives CDR1 DFQATT, CDR2 SNEGSKA (reference sequence). CDR3 sequence (DNA): TGCAGTGCTAGAGATTGGCGCCGGGATGACTACAATGAGCAGTTCTTC. It encodes CSARDWRRDDYNEQFF.

This clonotype came up a few times. The chain carries TRBV6-5 and TRBJ2-5; D not resolved. The V end lost 4 bases, the J end lost 2 bases, and 5 bases lay between the germline ends. Germline values: CDR1 MNHEY, CDR2 SVGAGI. The CDR3 runs 12 residues. In DNA form, the CDR3 reads TGTGCCAGCAGTTCGCTTCAAGAGACCCAGTACTTC. It yields the protein CASSSLQETQYF.

The chain carries TRBV10-2 and TRBJ2-3, with unresolved D. V gave up 7 bases and J gave up 6 bases, with 14 bases separating them. The CDR3 runs 13 residues. Germline lookup yields CDR1 WSHSY and CDR2 SAAADI. CDR3 in DNA: TGCGCCAGCATGGAGCGCCGGAGCGATACGCAGTATTTT. As protein: CASMERRSDTQYF.

The chain joins TRBV10-3 to TRBJ1-2, with a weak D call TRBD1 (5 bases). In germline, CDR1 is ENHRY, CDR2 SYGVKD. The CDR3 spans 13 residues. Between the trimmed V and J ends, which lost 0 bases and 7 bases, there was a span of 9 bases. CDR3: CAISESREGGYTF. The CDR3 region has the DNA TGTGCCATCAGTGAGTCCAGGGAGGGTGGCTACACCTTC.

This clonotype was seen repeatedly, ten times or more. The chain recombines TRBV12-3 or TRBV12-4 with TRBJ2-1; 10 bases align to TRBD2. V was pared by 3 bases and J by 7 bases, with 6 bases of the junction left unmatched. This CDR3 is 15 amino acids long. CDR3 nucleotide sequence: TGTGCCAGCAGTTTCGGAGCGGGAGGGCCTAATGAGCAGTTCTTC. This codes for CASSFGAGGPNEQFF.

This clonotype was counted between two and nine times. This chain connects TRBV5-1 to TRBJ2-6; TRBD1 matches 9 bases. Germline CDR1 reads SGHRS; CDR2 reads YFSETQ. This CDR3 has 19 residues. The V segment lost 2 bases and the J segment 2 bases; nucleotides outside the gene matches: 11. CDR3 sequence: CASSLEPGQGLAGANVLTF. For the CDR3, the DNA is TGCGCCAGCAGCTTAGAACCGGGACAGGGTCTCGCTGGGGCCAACGTCCTGACTTTC.

Only a few counts were recorded for this clonotype. The chain couples TRBV20-1 to TRBJ2-1; 14 bases agree with TRBD2. Trimming at V came to 4 bases and at J to 4 bases, leaving 6 bases not matched to a gene. CDR3 size: 16 residues. Germline V CDR1 and CDR2: DFQATT, SNEGSKA (reference sequence). The CDR3 nucleotides read TGCAGTGCTATCGGACTAGCGGGGGGCCTTTACAATGAGCAGTTCTTC. Amino acids: CSAIGLAGGLYNEQFF.

This clonotype showed up just a few times. The CDR3 DNA reads as TGTGCCATCAGTTGGGAGTCTGGGGCCAACGTCCTGACTTTC. This translates into CAISWESGANVLTF. The genes are TRBV10-3 and TRBJ2-6; tentative D call: TRBD2 (5 bases). The length of the CDR3 is 14 residues. V was pared by 5 bases and J by 1 base, with 6 bases between. Per germline, CDR1 ENHRY and CDR2 SYGVKD.

The rearrangement links TRBV29-1 to TRBJ2-4, with 8 bases that match TRBD1. This CDR3 is built from 12 residues. J was trimmed by 4 bases and V by 6 bases; bases with no gene match: 2. The germline V gene has CDR1 SQVTM and CDR2 ANQGSEA. In DNA form, the CDR3 reads TGCAGCGTGCGGGACAGGAAAAACATTCAGTACTTC. Its protein product is CSVRDRKNIQYF.

V and J are TRBV9 and TRBJ2-7, with D perhaps assigned TRBD1 or TRBD2 (5 bases each). The ends were cut back, 0 bases at V and 4 bases at J, with 11 bases in the middle. This CDR3 spans 14 amino acids. The germline gives CDR1 SGDLS, CDR2 YYNGEE. The CDR3 coding sequence is TGTGCCAGCAGCGTAGGGGCCGGGGCTTACGAGCAGTACTTC. Translating gives CASSVGAGAYEQYF.

This clonotype was seen a handful of times. This sequence joins TRBV6-2 or TRBV6-3 and TRBJ2-7, with 9 bases aligning to TRBD1. The CDR3 sequence is 14 residues long. Germline assignment: CDR1 MNHEY and CDR2 SVGEGT. V gave up 7 bases and J gave up 9 bases; unmatched junction bases: 13. The CDR3 coding sequence is TGTGCCAGCATCTCGCCTCCGGGACAGGGAGGGCAGTACTTC. Protein: CASISPPGQGGQYF.

The CDR3 region has the DNA TGCAGTGCTGAGCGGGAGCGCACAGATACGCAGTATTTT. It is translated as CSAERERTDTQYF. The V call is TRBV20-1, the J call TRBJ2-3, with 8 bases that match TRBD2. J gave up 1 base and V 5 bases, and 2 bases lay outside the gene matches. The CDR3 has 13 residues. Germline V lookup: CDR1 DFQATT, CDR2 SNEGSKA (reference sequence).

The rearrangement uses TRBV4-3 and TRBJ2-7, with D possibly matching TRBD2 (6 bases). Germline loops: CDR1 LGHNA, CDR2 YSLEER. The CDR3 is 15 amino acids. Trimming pared 8 bases from V and 0 bases from J, leaving 17 bases between. This CDR3 is CASSEGAWGSYEQYF. The DNA of the CDR3 is TGCGCCAGCTCGGAGGGAGCCTGGGGCTCCTACGAGCAGTACTTC.

This chain joins TRBV12-3 or TRBV12-4 and TRBJ2-3; D not certain. V lost 7 bases and J 3 bases, leaving 17 bases between the germline ends. CDR3 length: 15 residues. In DNA form, the CDR3 reads TGTGCCAGCATTCCAGAAGTAGGTAGAACAGATACGCAGTATTTT. Translating gives CASIPEVGRTDTQYF.

This rearrangement joins TRBV10-1 to TRBJ2-2; a weak D match, TRBD2 (6 bases). Germline CDR1 reads WNHNN; CDR2 reads SYGVQD (reference sequence). Trimming took 7 bases from V and 7 from J, leaving 19 bases between them. The CDR3 loop spans 15 amino acids. The CDR3 DNA is TGCGCCAGCAACGAGGGAGGCACGTCCAGCGGGGAGCTGTTTTTT. It encodes CASNEGGTSSGELFF.

V is TRBV29-1 and J is TRBJ2-3; D gene uncertain. The CDR3 is made up of 14 amino acids. Germline CDR1 is SQVTM and CDR2 is ANQGSEA. V lost 3 bases, J lost 0 bases, and 10 bases lay in between. In nucleotides, the CDR3 is TGCAGCGTTGAGGGCTCTACTAGCACAGATACGCAGTATTTT. Amino acids: CSVEGSTSTDTQYF.

This clonotype was seen more than once but under ten times. The J gene is TRBJ1-2, the V gene TRBV5-5; 7 bases agree with TRBD1. This CDR3 region has 14 residues. Per germline, CDR1 SGHKS and CDR2 YYEKEE (reference sequence). J was trimmed by 4 bases and V by 4 bases; bases with no gene match: 7. Here the CDR3 DNA reads TGTGCCAGCAGCGAGGGACAGTCCCTCTATGGCTACACCTTC. It yields the protein CASSEGQSLYGYTF.

The V gene is TRBV5-1, the J gene TRBJ2-7, with 11 bases that match TRBD2. CDR3 length: 17 residues. V lost 0 bases to trimming and J lost 7 bases; unmatched junction nucleotides: 12. CDR1 and CDR2 (germline): SGHRS, YFSETQ. This chain's CDR3 is CASSLVAGTSGSKEQYF. CDR3 sequence (DNA): TGCGCCAGCAGCTTGGTAGCGGGGACTAGCGGTAGTAAAGAGCAGTACTTC. Combining the CDR3 with reference TRBV5-1 and TRBJ2-7 gives the whole variable domain KAGVTQTPRYLIKTRGQQVTLSCSPISGHRSVSWYQQTPGQGLQFLFEYFSETQRNKGNFPGRFSGRQFSNSRSEMNVSTLELGDSALYLCASSLVAGTSGSKEQYFGPGTRLTVT.

The chain uses TRBV5-1 and TRBJ2-1; D may be TRBD2 (6 bases). V was shortened by 0 bases and J by 0 bases, with 16 bases between the two germline ends. The germline V gene has CDR1 SGHRS and CDR2 YFSETQ. There are 18 residues in the CDR3. The CDR3 sequence is CASSLEGESGSSYNEQFF. CDR3 in DNA: TGCGCCAGCAGCTTGGAGGGTGAGTCCGGGAGCTCCTACAATGAGCAGTTCTTC.

This chain connects TRBV5-6 to TRBJ2-7; 14 nucleotides line up with TRBD2. With V trimmed by 4 bases and J by 0 bases, 6 bases remained unmatched. The germline V gene encodes CDR1 SGHDT and CDR2 YYEEEE. This CDR3 contains 17 residues. This chain's CDR3 is CASSRRGLAGDSYEQYF. For the CDR3, the DNA is TGTGCCAGCAGCCGACGGGGACTAGCGGGGGACTCCTACGAGCAGTACTTC.

This clonotype was found a few times. The V and J genes are TRBV12-3 or TRBV12-4 and TRBJ2-1; 8 bases match TRBD2. The V and J ends lost 5 bases and 6 bases, in that order; junction bases with no gene match: 12. This CDR3 spans 16 amino acids. The CDR3 loop is CASSPLGLVSSNEQFF. The CDR3 nucleotides are TGTGCCAGCAGTCCGCTGGGACTAGTTTCATCCAATGAGCAGTTCTTC.

V gene TRBV6-5 combines with J gene TRBJ1-2, with unresolved D. The CDR3 has 14 residues. The V gene's germline CDR1 is MNHEY and CDR2 SVGAGI. The V gene lost 3 bases and the J gene lost 3 bases, with 11 bases spanning the gap. As DNA, the CDR3 is TGTGCCAGCAGTTATCAGGAGATCTACTATGGCTACACCTTC. It codes for CASSYQEIYYGYTF.

V gene TRBV18 combines with J gene TRBJ1-6; 7 bases line up with TRBD1. CDR1 is KGHSH and CDR2 is LQKENI in the germline V gene. Germline trimming cut 4 bases from V and 7 bases from J; bases unmatched to any gene: 4. CDR3 size: 14 residues. The CDR3 DNA reads TGTGCCAGCTCACTGCAGGGGGTAAATTCACCCCTCCACTTT. Residues: CASSLQGVNSPLHF.

This clonotype was recorded only once. The genes are TRBV6-1 and TRBJ2-1, with 8 bases matching TRBD1. Germline loops: CDR1 MNHNS, CDR2 SASEGT. This CDR3 comprises 14 residues. The ends lost 9 bases at V and 8 bases at J; junction bases unmatched: 12. In DNA, the CDR3 is TGTGCCAGTTCTCAGGCCCCGGACAGGGATGAGCAGTTCTTC. Amino acid sequence: CASSQAPDRDEQFF.

The genes are TRBV5-1 and TRBJ2-5; D unclear. The CDR3 runs to 13 residues. Germline CDR1 and CDR2: SGHRS and YFSETQ. Trimming removed 4 bases at V and 3 bases at J, with 10 bases between. CDR3: CASSQVIEETQYF. In DNA form, the CDR3 reads TGCGCCAGCAGCCAGGTGATCGAAGAGACCCAGTACTTC.

This clonotype was picked up a small number of times. V is TRBV25-1 and J is TRBJ2-2; 10 bases are shared with TRBD1. V was pared by 7 bases and J by 5 bases, with 4 bases of the junction left unmatched. The CDR3 totals 14 residues. Germline lookup yields CDR1 MGHDK and CDR2 SYGVNS. In DNA form, the CDR3 reads TGTGCCAGCACCGGGACAGGGGAGACCGGGGAGCTGTTTTTT. Translation: CASTGTGETGELFF.

The rearrangement uses TRBV11-2 and TRBJ2-6; the D is unclear. The CDR3 contains 17 residues. Trimming cost V 3 bases and J 0 bases, with 12 bases left between them. Germline-derived CDR1 and CDR2 are SGHAT and FQNNGV. This chain's CDR3 is CASSFLRANSGANVLTF. The CDR3 nucleotides read TGTGCCAGCAGCTTTTTACGGGCTAACTCTGGGGCCAACGTCCTGACTTTC.

This clonotype has only a few counts. This chain joins TRBV29-1 and TRBJ1-2, with TRBD1 identical over 8 bases. Unmatched junction bases numbered 3, after V lost 6 bases and J lost 6 bases. CDR1 is SQVTM and CDR2 is ANQGSEA in the germline V gene. The CDR3 sequence is 11 residues long. CDR3: CSVWTGHGYTF. The CDR3 coding sequence is TGCAGCGTATGGACAGGGCATGGCTACACCTTC.

This clonotype was seen a few times. The chain uses TRBV9 and TRBJ2-7, with 9 bases fitting TRBD1. V lost 7 bases to trimming and J lost 0 bases; unmatched junction nucleotides: 2. The CDR3 contains 13 residues. The germline gives CDR1 SGDLS, CDR2 YYNGEE. CDR3 DNA: TGTGCCAGCGGGACAGGGAGCTCCTACGAGCAGTACTTC. It encodes CASGTGSSYEQYF. The whole variable domain, remainder taken from reference TRBV9 and TRBJ2-7, is DSGVTQTPKHLITATGQRVTLRCSPRSGDLSVYWYQQSLDQGLQFLIQYYNGEERAKGNILERFSAQQFPDLHSELNLSSLELGDSALYFCASGTGSSYEQYFGPGTRLTVT.

The chain links TRBV20-1 to TRBJ2-7; possibly TRBD1 for D (7 bases). Germline values: CDR1 DFQATT, CDR2 SNEGSKA (reference sequence). This CDR3 is built from 14 residues. Deletions cut 1 base from V and 6 bases from J, with 16 bases between. CDR3 DNA sequence: TGCAGTGCTAGAGGCACAGGGGAGGCCGCCGAGCAGTACTTC. Translating it yields CSARGTGEAAEQYF.